This TCR beta chain is drawn from a study of shared clonotypes between healthy human individuals (TCRdb year 2020). With regard to the full study: Three men and a couple of women, aged 18 to 49 years, made up the cohort. For each donor, three plates each were used for CD4 naive and CD4 memory, two plates were used for CD8 naive, and one plate was used for CD8 memory. To estimate repertoire size and how much clonotype sharing occurs between individuals, the study deeply sequenced the blood TCR repertoires of about five healthy adults. To increase sequencing depth and limit assay-specific biases, different laboratories used diverse techniques to prepare libraries and sequence TCR repertoires. Per donor, leukapheresis produced somewhere between about 0.85 and 10 billion PBMCs.

A note on this clone: The clone's antigen remains unknown. No much larger clone exists at a distance of one base, and base qualities are not known.

The donors were healthy, HIV-negative adults with no recently reported acute infections or vaccinations. Every donor was a Caucasian adult living in Nashville, Tennessee, USA. CD4+ T cells were enriched through magnetic negative selection, after which naive cells were positively selected on CD45RA and the remaining negative fraction served as the memory subset. Blood was obtained by leukapheresis, after which PBMCs were separated by Ficoll-Histopaque density gradient centrifugation and cryopreserved in liquid nitrogen vapor phase. Analytical flow cytometry was used to check the purity and quantity of each magnetically sorted T cell population. Each sorted fraction had its genomic DNA isolated and then quantified by UV absorbance on a Nanodrop 2000c. TCR CDR3 regions were amplified from genomic DNA by multiplex PCR using the deep immunoSEQ assay. Genomic DNA extracted from each cell subset was distributed evenly over all wells of several immunoSEQ 96-well plates, and each plate served as one replicate. For sorted subsets, each replicate PCR was loaded with about 0.2 ug genomic DNA, equivalent to 30,000 or so T cell genomes. The purified libraries were quantified using a Qubit 3.0 fluorometer, sized with a Bioanalyzer 2100, and then quantified again using the KAPA Library Quantification kit. A separate single-read 150-cycle Illumina NextSeq 550 flow cell was used to sequence each immunoSEQ 96-well plate. Per the authors' processing: Because the immunoSEQ output held only junctional sequences and lacked quality scores, the filtering could not match the filtering applied to full-length reads. To assign V/J genes and CDR3, sequences were annotated against IMGT germline references using PyIR, a Python wrapper for IgBLAST v1.9. Any read was removed if the V/J assignment was weak (E-value above 1e-6), the CDR3 was missing, or the read contained stop codons, out-of-frame junctions, or ambiguous translated residues. V3J clonotypes were defined as sequences sharing the same inferred V gene, J gene, and CDR3 amino acid sequence. To compute the percentage overlap between repertoires, the number of shared unique clonotypes was divided by the size of the smaller repertoire. Repertoire richness was assessed with RTK rarefaction, the Chao1 estimator, and Recon v2.1 estimates of unobserved clonotypes. OLGA was used to compute generation probabilities for all TCRbeta clonotypes that the gDNA method yielded from a few donors. TCRdb mirrors the immuneACCESS table, restricted to in-frame sequences. Some clones are absent from its copies; in checked studies, under half trace to an unresolved V gene, and the reason for the others is unknown. V and J calls and clone size are copied from that table; D and trimming were computed from the DNA. This sample is represented by about 2.4 million clones; 93% of them were singletons. The ten largest clones represent 0.35% to 0.45% of the sample.

On the study overall, not on this receptor specifically: When a few donors were compared, the shared fraction of clonotypes was 5% to 6.5% for naive CD4, approximately 3.3% for naive CD8, more than 2% for memory CD4, and around 0.37% for memory CD8. Clonotypes shared by all four sorted-subset donors showed higher generation probabilities than non-shared clonotypes. Pairwise subsampling indicated that sequencing depth was expected to affect the degree of clonotype sharing among donors. The genetic and exposure-history diversity represented was limited by the small number of donors. Larger estimated clonotype richness was generally found for naive subsets than for memory subsets. Sampling was limited to blood, and TCR repertoires in tissue likely differ from TCR repertoires in blood. Even with the large sequencing depth, rarefaction of the sorted-subset datasets indicated that sequencing was incomplete.

Germline trimming amounts to 7 bases on V and 4 bases on J, with 13 as the count of junction bases outside the gene matches. The CDR3 covers 18 residues, taking in both the cysteine and the phenylalanine. Only the CDR3 DNA is retained, 54 bases long and in frame from the first base. Reading the germline V gene gives CDR1 SGDLS and CDR2 YYNGEE. Sequencing input: naive CD4+ T cells from PBMCs. In the paper's terms, the cell subset or site label means: CD45RA+ positively selected. This receptor was identified in a man in his late teens or twenties in good health. Some clones in this sample may be carry-over from other donors' samples. This chain is built from TRBV9 and TRBJ2-3, and 15 junctional nucleotides match TRBD2. The nucleotide sequence reads as follows: TGTGCCAGCCCTTGGACTAGCGGGAGGGCCTCCCCTCCAGATACGCAGTATTTT. It translates as CASPWTSGRASPPDTQYF.